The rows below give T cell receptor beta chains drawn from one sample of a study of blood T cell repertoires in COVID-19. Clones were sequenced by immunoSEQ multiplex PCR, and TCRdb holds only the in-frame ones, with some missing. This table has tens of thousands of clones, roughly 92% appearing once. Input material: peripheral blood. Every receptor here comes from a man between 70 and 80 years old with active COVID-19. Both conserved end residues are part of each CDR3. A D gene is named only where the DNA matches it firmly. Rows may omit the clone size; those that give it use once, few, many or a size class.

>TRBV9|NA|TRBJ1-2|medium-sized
TGTGCCAGCAGCCCCTTTAGACTAGGAGGTGGCTACACCTTC
CASSPFRLGGGYTF
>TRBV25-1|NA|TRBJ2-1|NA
TGTGCCAGCAGTGAATACGGTCAGGGGAAGGACAATGAGCAGTTCTTC
CASSEYGQGKDNEQFF
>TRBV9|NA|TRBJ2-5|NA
TGTGCCAGCAGCGTACTGGGCGGGGAGACCCAGTACTTC
CASSVLGGETQYF
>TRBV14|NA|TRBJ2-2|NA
TGTGCCAGCAGCCAAGAGTCCCGCAGGGCGGCCGGGGAGCTGTTTTTT
CASSQESRRAAGELFF
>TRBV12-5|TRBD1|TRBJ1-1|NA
TGTGCTAGTTGGACAGGGGCAATGAACACTGAAGCTTTCTTT
CASWTGAMNTEAFF
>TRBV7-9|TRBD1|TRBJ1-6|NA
TGTGCCAGCAGTCCACTGGTAGGGACAGGGAATAATTCACCCCTCCACTTT
CASSPLVGTGNNSPLHF
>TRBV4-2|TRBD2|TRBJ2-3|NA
TGTGCCAGCAGCCAAGTAACGGGAGGGGAAACATGGGGAGATACGCAGTATTTT
CASSQVTGGETWGDTQYF
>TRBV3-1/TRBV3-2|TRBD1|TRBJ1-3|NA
TGTGCCAGCAGCCCGCAGGGGGCTCAGGGAAACACCATATATTTT
CASSPQGAQGNTIYF
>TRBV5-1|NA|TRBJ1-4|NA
TGCGCCAGCAGTGATAGAGGCGGGACGGGGCAGGAAAAACTGTTTTTT
CASSDRGGTGQEKLFF
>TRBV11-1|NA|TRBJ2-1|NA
TGTGCCAGCAGCTTAGAGGCCAGTACCTCGGGCAATGAGCAGTTCTTC
CASSLEASTSGNEQFF
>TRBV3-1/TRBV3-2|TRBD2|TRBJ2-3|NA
TGTGCCAGCAGCCAGGTAGCGGGGGGTCCCGATACGCAGTATTTT
CASSQVAGGPDTQYF
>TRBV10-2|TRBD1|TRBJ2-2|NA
TGCGCCAGCGGCCCCCGGGGAGGACAGGGGGTCGGGGAGCTGTTTTTT
CASGPRGGQGVGELFF
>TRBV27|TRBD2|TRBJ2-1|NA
TGTGCCAGCAGTTGGTCGGCGGGAGACAATGAGCAGTTCTTC
CASSWSAGDNEQFF
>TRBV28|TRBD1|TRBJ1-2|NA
TGTGCCAGCAGTTCCTGGGCGGGGACAGGGAACTATGGCTACACCTTC
CASSSWAGTGNYGYTF
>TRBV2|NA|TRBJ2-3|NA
TGTGCCAGCAGTGTGCCCGGGTTCACAGATACGCAGTATTTT
CASSVPGFTDTQYF
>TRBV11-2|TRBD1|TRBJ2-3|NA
TGTGCCAGCAGCCCCCGGACAGGGAAGGACACAGATACGCAGTATTTT
CASSPRTGKDTDTQYF